Listed below are T cell receptor beta chains from one sample, sequenced in a study of HIV-infected patients and healthy controls. MiXCR was run by TCRdb on the 5' RACE reads, yielding one entry per CDR3 protein. The repertoire holds approximately 12,000 distinct CDR3 sequences, with about 5.1% as singletons. Sequencing was carried out using blood. The receptors come from an adult in good health. Each CDR3 is given with its conserved first and last residue. The D gene is left open where the match is weak. The size entry gives once, few, many or a size class.

clone_size: few; cdr3_length: 14; j_call: TRBJ1-3; v_call: TRBV3-1; d_call: .; cdr3_aa: CASSLDNSGNTIYF; cdr3_nt: TGTGCCAGCAGCCTCGACAACTCTGGAAACACCATATATTTT
clone_size: medium-sized; cdr3_length: 15; j_call: TRBJ1-6; v_call: TRBV6-5; d_call: .; cdr3_aa: CASSTRVGWNSPLHF; cdr3_nt: TGTGCCAGCTCTACCCGGGTTGGTTGGAATTCACCCCTCCACTTT
clone_size: medium-sized; cdr3_length: 23; j_call: TRBJ2-6; v_call: TRBV6-6; d_call: TRBD1; cdr3_aa: CASSSPLRDRGRISGGGANVLTF; cdr3_nt: TGTGCCAGCAGCTCTCCCCTCCGGGACAGGGGGCGAATTTCGGGTGGAGGGGCCAACGTCCTGACTTTC
clone_size: many; cdr3_length: 11; j_call: TRBJ2-7; v_call: TRBV7-8; d_call: .; cdr3_aa: CASGASYEQYF; cdr3_nt: TGTGCCAGCGGAGCCTCCTACGAGCAGTACTTC
clone_size: many; cdr3_length: 12; j_call: TRBJ1-6; v_call: TRBV10-3; d_call: .; cdr3_aa: CASGPYNSPLHF; cdr3_nt: TGTGCCAGCGGACCGTATAATTCACCCCTCCACTTT
clone_size: many; cdr3_length: 15; j_call: TRBJ2-6; v_call: TRBV11-2; d_call: .; cdr3_aa: CASGGQGSGANVLTF; cdr3_nt: TGTGCCAGTGGGGGACAAGGCTCTGGGGCCAACGTCCTGACTTTC
clone_size: few; cdr3_length: 16; j_call: TRBJ2-1; v_call: TRBV19; d_call: .; cdr3_aa: CASSLGTRRLGNEQFF; cdr3_nt: TGTGCCAGTAGTCTCGGGACCCGCCGTCTAGGGAATGAGCAGTTCTTC
clone_size: medium-sized; cdr3_length: 16; j_call: TRBJ1-2; v_call: TRBV2; d_call: TRBD1; cdr3_aa: CASSPFGQGANYGYTF; cdr3_nt: TGTGCCAGCAGTCCCTTCGGACAGGGGGCCAACTATGGCTACACCTTC
clone_size: many; cdr3_length: 11; j_call: TRBJ2-7; v_call: TRBV6-1; d_call: .; cdr3_aa: CASRGSYEQYF; cdr3_nt: TGTGCCAGCCGCGGCTCCTACGAGCAGTACTTC
clone_size: medium-sized; cdr3_length: 16; j_call: TRBJ2-1; v_call: TRBV5-4; d_call: TRBD1; cdr3_aa: CASSSRTGAIRNEQFF; cdr3_nt: TGTGCCAGCAGCTCGCGGACAGGGGCCATCAGAAATGAGCAGTTCTTC
clone_size: many; cdr3_length: 15; j_call: TRBJ2-2; v_call: TRBV6-6; d_call: .; cdr3_aa: CASWNYAGRVGELFF; cdr3_nt: TGTGCCAGCTGGAACTACGCGGGTCGAGTCGGGGAGCTGTTTTTT
clone_size: many; cdr3_length: 14; j_call: TRBJ2-1; v_call: TRBV14; d_call: TRBD2; cdr3_aa: CASSQASGHNEQFF; cdr3_nt: TGTGCCAGCAGCCAAGCTAGCGGCCACAATGAGCAGTTCTTC